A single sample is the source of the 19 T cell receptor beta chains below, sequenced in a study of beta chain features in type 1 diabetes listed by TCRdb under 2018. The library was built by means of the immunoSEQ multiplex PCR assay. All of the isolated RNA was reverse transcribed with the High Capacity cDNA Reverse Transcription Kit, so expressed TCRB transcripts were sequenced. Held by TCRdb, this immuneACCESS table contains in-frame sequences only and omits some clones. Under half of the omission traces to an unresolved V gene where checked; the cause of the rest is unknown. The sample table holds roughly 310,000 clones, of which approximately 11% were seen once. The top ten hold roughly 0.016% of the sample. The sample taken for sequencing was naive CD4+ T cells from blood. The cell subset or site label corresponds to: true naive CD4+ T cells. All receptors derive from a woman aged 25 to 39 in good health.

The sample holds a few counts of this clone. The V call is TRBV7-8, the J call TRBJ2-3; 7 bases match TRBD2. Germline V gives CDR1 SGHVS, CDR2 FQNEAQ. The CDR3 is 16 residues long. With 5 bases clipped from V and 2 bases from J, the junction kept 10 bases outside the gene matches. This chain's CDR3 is CASSKRRLAYTDTQYF. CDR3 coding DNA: TGTGCCAGCAGCAAAAGAAGACTAGCTTACACAGATACGCAGTATTTT.

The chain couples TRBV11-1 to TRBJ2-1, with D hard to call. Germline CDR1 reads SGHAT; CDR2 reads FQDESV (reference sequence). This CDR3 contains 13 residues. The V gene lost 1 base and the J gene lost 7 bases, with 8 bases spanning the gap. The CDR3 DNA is TGTGCCAGCAGCTTAGGTCAGGATAATGAGCAGTTCTTC. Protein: CASSLGQDNEQFF.

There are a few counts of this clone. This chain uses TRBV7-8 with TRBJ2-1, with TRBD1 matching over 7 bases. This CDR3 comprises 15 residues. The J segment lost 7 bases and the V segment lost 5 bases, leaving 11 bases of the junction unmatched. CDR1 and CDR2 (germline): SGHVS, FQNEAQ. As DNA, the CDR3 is TGTGCCAGCAGCAACACCCGGACAGGAATGAATGAGCAGTTCTTC. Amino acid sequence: CASSNTRTGMNEQFF. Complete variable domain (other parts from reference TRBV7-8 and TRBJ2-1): GAGVSQSPRYKVAKRGQDVALRCDPISGHVSLFWYQQALGQGPEFLTYFQNEAQLDKSGLPSDRFFAERPEGSVSTLKIQRTQQEDSAVYLCASSNTRTGMNEQFFGPGTRLTVL.

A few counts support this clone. For the CDR3, the DNA is TGTGCCAGCAGCCTCTCGACTAGCGATAGCTCCTACAATGAGCAGTTCTTC. Translating gives CASSLSTSDSSYNEQFF. J is TRBJ2-1 and V is TRBV7-2; 8 nucleotides line up with TRBD2. The CDR3 is 17 residues long. Germline V CDR1 and CDR2: SGHTA, FQGNSA. V trimming: 5 bases; J trimming: 0 bases; junction bases outside the gene matches: 9.

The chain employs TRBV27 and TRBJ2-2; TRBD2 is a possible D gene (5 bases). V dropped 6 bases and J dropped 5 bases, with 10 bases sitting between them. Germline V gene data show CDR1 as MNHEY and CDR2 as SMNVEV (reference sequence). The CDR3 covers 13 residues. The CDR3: CASRRARTGELFF. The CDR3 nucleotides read TGTGCCAGCAGGCGGGCTCGTACCGGGGAGCTGTTTTTT.

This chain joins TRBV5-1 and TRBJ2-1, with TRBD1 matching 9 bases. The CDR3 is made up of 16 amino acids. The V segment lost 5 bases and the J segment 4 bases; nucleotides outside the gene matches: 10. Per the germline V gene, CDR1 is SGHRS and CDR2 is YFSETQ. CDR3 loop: CASRLSGTGRYNEQFF. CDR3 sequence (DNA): TGCGCCAGCAGACTATCCGGGACAGGGAGGTACAATGAGCAGTTCTTC.

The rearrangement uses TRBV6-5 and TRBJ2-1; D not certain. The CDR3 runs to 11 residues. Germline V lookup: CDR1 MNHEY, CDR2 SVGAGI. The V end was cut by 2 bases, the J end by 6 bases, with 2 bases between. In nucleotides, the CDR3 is TGTGCCAGCAGTTACCGCAATGAGCAGTTCTTC. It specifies CASSYRNEQFF.

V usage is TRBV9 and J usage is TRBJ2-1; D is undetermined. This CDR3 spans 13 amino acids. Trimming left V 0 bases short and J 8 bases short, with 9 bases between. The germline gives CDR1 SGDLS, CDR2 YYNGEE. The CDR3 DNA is TGTGCCAGCAGCGTAGGTTTAGTCCATGAGCAGTTCTTC. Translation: CASSVGLVHEQFF.

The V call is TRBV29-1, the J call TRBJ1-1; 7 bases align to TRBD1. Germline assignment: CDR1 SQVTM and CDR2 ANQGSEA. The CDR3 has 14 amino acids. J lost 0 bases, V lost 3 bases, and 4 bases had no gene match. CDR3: CSVEPGQLNTEAFF. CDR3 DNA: TGCAGCGTTGAGCCGGGACAGCTGAACACTGAAGCTTTCTTT.

This CDR3 reads CASSFPPGLAGDSAGPAGELFF. The CDR3 DNA follows: TGTGCCAGCAGTTTCCCACCGGGACTAGCGGGAGATAGTGCGGGCCCCGCCGGGGAGCTGTTTTTT. The chain carries TRBV28 and TRBJ2-2; 14 nucleotides align to TRBD2. The V and J ends lost 3 bases and 6 bases, in that order; junction bases with no gene match: 21. Germline V gives CDR1 MDHEN, CDR2 SYDVKM. The CDR3 runs to 22 residues.

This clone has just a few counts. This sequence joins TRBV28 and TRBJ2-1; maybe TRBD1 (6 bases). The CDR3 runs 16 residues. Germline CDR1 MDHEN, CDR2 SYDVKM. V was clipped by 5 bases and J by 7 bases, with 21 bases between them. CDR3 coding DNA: TGTGCCAGCAGTCGACAGGCCCCCATCTTTACAAATGAGCAGTTCTTC. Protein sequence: CASSRQAPIFTNEQFF.

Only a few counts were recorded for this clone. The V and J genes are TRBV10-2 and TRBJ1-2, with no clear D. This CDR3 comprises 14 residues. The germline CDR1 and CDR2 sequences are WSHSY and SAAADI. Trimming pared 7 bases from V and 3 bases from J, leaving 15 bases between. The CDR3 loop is CASKLRGIDYGYTF. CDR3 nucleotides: TGCGCCAGCAAGCTCCGAGGTATCGACTATGGCTACACCTTC.

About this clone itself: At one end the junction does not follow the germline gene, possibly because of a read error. The chain's CDR3 is CASSATSGDYNEQFF. Here the CDR3 DNA reads TGTGCTAGCAGCGCCACTAGCGGGGACTACAATGAGCAGTTCTTC. This chain joins TRBV7-7 and TRBJ2-1; TRBD2 matches 10 bases. Germline CDR1 and CDR2: SSHAT and FNYEAQ (reference sequence). The CDR3 extends over 15 amino acids.

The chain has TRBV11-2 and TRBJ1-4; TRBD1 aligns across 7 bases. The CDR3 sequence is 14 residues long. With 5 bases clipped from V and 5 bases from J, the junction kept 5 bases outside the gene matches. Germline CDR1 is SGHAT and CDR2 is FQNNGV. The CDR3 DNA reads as TGTGCCAGCAGCATCAGGACAGGAAATGAAAAACTGTTTTTT. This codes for CASSIRTGNEKLFF.

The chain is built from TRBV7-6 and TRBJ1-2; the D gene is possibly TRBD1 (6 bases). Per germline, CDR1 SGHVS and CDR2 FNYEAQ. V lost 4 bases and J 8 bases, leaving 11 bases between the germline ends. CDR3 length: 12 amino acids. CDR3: CASSSGQWGYTF. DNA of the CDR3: TGTGCCAGCAGCTCCGGACAGTGGGGCTACACCTTC.

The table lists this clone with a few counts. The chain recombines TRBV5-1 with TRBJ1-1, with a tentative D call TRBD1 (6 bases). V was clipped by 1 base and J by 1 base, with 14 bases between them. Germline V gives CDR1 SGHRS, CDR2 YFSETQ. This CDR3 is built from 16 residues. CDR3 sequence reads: CASSLLQGFTNTEAFF. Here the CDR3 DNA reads TGCGCCAGCAGCTTGCTACAGGGTTTTACGAACACTGAAGCTTTCTTT.

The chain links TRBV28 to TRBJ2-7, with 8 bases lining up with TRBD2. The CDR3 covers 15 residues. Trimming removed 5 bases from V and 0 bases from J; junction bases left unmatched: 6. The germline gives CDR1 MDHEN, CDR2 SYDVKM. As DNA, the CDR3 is TGTGCCAGCAGTGATAGCGGGGTGAGCTCCTACGAGCAGTACTTC. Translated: CASSDSGVSSYEQYF. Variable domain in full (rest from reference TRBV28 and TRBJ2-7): DVKVTQSSRYLVKRTGEKVFLECVQDMDHENMFWYRQDPGLGLRLIYFSYDVKMKEKGDIPEGYSVSREKKERFSLILESASTNQTSMYLCASSDSGVSSYEQYFGPGTRLTVT.

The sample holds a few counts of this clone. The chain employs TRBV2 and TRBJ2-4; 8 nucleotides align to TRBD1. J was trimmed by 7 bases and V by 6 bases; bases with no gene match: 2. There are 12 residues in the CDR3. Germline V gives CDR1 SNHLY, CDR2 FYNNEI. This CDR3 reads CASSRQGNIQYF. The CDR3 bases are TGTGCCAGCAGCCGACAGGGGAACATTCAGTACTTC.

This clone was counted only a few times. The CDR3 sequence is CASSGSGSIVWETQYF. CDR3 bases: TGTGCCAGCAGCGGTAGCGGGAGTATTGTATGGGAGACCCAGTACTTC. The chain recombines TRBV7-2 with TRBJ2-5; 9 positions agree with TRBD2. Germline V gives CDR1 SGHTA, CDR2 FQGNSA. The CDR3 is 16 amino acids. V lost 5 bases and J lost 5; bases outside the gene matches: 12.